The 14 T cell receptor beta chains in this list originate from one sample, sequenced in a study of T-cell reconstitution after alpha-beta-depleted transplantation in children. Researchers prepared the TCRbeta library using unique molecular identifiers, the study reports. Each CDR3 protein gets one entry after TCRdb re-called the PCR reads with MiXCR. The table has about 170,000 distinct CDR3 sequences, 11% seen once. The material was PBMCs, obtained before TCRalphabeta/CD19-depleted stem cell transplant. These receptors all come from a boy between 2 and 10 years old with acute myeloid leukemia, due to receive a stem cell transplant.

This clonotype has ten or more counts. Sequence at one end of the junction differs from germline and may be a read error. The V gene is TRBV6-5, the J gene TRBJ1-3; weak D call: TRBD1 (5 bases). CDR1 MNHEY and CDR2 SVGAGI come from the germline V gene. The CDR3 length is 14 residues. The CDR3 region is CASSLLGVGNTMYF. Here the CDR3 DNA reads TGTGCCAGCTCCCTGCTGGGGGTCGGAAACACCATGTATTTT.

This clonotype was recorded at least ten times. The gene calls are TRBV5-5 and TRBJ1-5; D is ambiguous. CDR3 length: 17 amino acids. V was shortened by 0 bases and J by 0 bases, with 13 bases between the two germline ends. Germline CDR1 reads SGHKS; CDR2 reads YYEKEE (reference sequence). The CDR3 sequence: CASSLVGTSNSNQPQHF. The CDR3 nucleotides are TGTGCCAGCAGCTTGGTGGGCACGTCAAATAGCAATCAGCCCCAGCATTTT.

This clonotype was observed many times. The V call is TRBV20-1, the J call TRBJ2-1, with 7 bases aligning to TRBD1. The CDR3 sequence is 17 residues long. V was pared by 0 bases and J by 6 bases, with 14 bases of the junction left unmatched. In germline, CDR1 is DFQATT, CDR2 SNEGSKA (reference sequence). For the CDR3, the DNA is TGCAGTGCTAGAGATCTAGTAGGGGGCCGTGGGGGCAATGAGCAGTTCTTC. Translation: CSARDLVGGRGGNEQFF.

This clonotype was picked up many times. V usage is TRBV20-1 and J usage is TRBJ1-1; D is unresolved. The CDR3 sequence is 12 residues long. From germline, CDR1 is DFQATT and CDR2 SNEGSKA (reference sequence). V lost 6 bases to trimming and J lost 1 base, with 9 bases between them. The CDR3 here is CSAYIGNTEAFF. CDR3 DNA: TGCAGTGCCTACATTGGGAACACTGAAGCTTTCTTT.

V gene TRBV7-8 combines with J gene TRBJ2-3; tentative D call: TRBD2 (5 bases). The germline V and J ends were trimmed by 2 bases and 5 bases, with 14 bases remaining between them. CDR3 length: 15 residues. Germline loops: CDR1 SGHVS, CDR2 FQNEAQ. The CDR3 nucleotides read TGTGCCAGCAGCTTAACCGGGAACGTTGAAGATACGCAGTATTTT. Translation gives CASSLTGNVEDTQYF. Full variable domain (missing parts from reference TRBV7-8 and TRBJ2-3): GAGVSQSPRYKVAKRGQDVALRCDPISGHVSLFWYQQALGQGPEFLTYFQNEAQLDKSGLPSDRFFAERPEGSVSTLKIQRTQQEDSAVYLCASSLTGNVEDTQYFGPGTRLTVL.

This clonotype came up many times. The genes are TRBV29-1 and TRBJ1-2, with TRBD1 identical over 7 bases. The CDR3 runs to 15 residues. J gave up 7 bases and V 0 bases, and 11 bases lay outside the gene matches. The germline V gene encodes CDR1 SQVTM and CDR2 ANQGSEA. CDR3 region: CSVEEWETGPSGYTF. CDR3 bases: TGCAGCGTTGAAGAGTGGGAGACAGGGCCTTCTGGCTACACCTTC. The full variable domain, its missing parts supplied by reference TRBV29-1 and TRBJ1-2, is SAVISQKPSRDICQRGTSLTIQCQVDSQVTMMFWYRQQPGQSLTLIATANQGSEATYESGFVIDKFPISRPNLTFSTLTVSNMSPEDSSIYLCSVEEWETGPSGYTFGSGTRLTVV.

Many counts were recorded for this clonotype. The V gene is TRBV5-1, the J gene TRBJ2-1, with D tentatively TRBD1 (6 bases). Germline assignment: CDR1 SGHRS and CDR2 YFSETQ. V was shortened by 4 bases and J by 6 bases, with 26 bases between the two germline ends. This CDR3 is built from 18 residues. CDR3 nucleotide sequence: TGCGCCAGCAGCCAGATTTTGGGGACAACGGGTTACGGCAATGAGCAGTTCTTC. Translation gives CASSQILGTTGYGNEQFF. Full variable domain (remainder filled in from reference TRBV5-1 and TRBJ2-1): KAGVTQTPRYLIKTRGQQVTLSCSPISGHRSVSWYQQTPGQGLQFLFEYFSETQRNKGNFPGRFSGRQFSNSRSEMNVSTLELGDSALYLCASSQILGTTGYGNEQFFGPGTRLTVL.

This clonotype has at least ten counts. The gene calls are TRBV12-3 or TRBV12-4 and TRBJ2-3; 10 bases agree with TRBD2. The CDR3 length is 15 residues. Trimming at V came to 5 bases and at J to 6 bases, leaving 8 bases not matched to a gene. The CDR3 region has the DNA TGTGCCAGCAGTGAGCTAGCGGGGGCGTTTGATACGCAGTATTTT. Translation: CASSELAGAFDTQYF.

This clonotype was recorded a few times. The chain is built from TRBV20-1 and TRBJ2-7; D is tentatively TRBD1 or TRBD2 (5 bases each). From germline, CDR1 is DFQATT and CDR2 SNEGSKA (reference sequence). V was clipped by 6 bases and J by 7 bases, with 19 bases between them. This CDR3 has 13 amino acids. Written as DNA, the CDR3 is TGCAGTGCAGGGCCACTAGGGGTTTGGGAGCAGTACTTC. It is translated as CSAGPLGVWEQYF.

This clonotype has ten or more counts. The chain has TRBV4-1 and TRBJ1-1; D is possibly TRBD1 (6 bases). The CDR3 length is 15 residues. Trimming left V 1 base short and J 0 bases short, with 9 bases between. Germline CDR1 reads MGHRA; CDR2 reads YSYEKL. The CDR3 loop reads CASSQVGQMNTEAFF. DNA for the CDR3: TGCGCCAGCAGCCAAGTTGGACAGATGAACACTGAAGCTTTCTTT.

This clonotype has a count of ten or more. The chain joins TRBV4-2 to TRBJ2-1, with TRBD2 matching 10 bases. The V gene's germline CDR1 is LGHNA and CDR2 YNFKEQ. The CDR3 has 18 amino acids. Trimming cost V 2 bases and J 7 bases; bases outside gene matches: 14. CDR3 loop: CASSQTRGGSGGKNEQFF. The CDR3 DNA sequence: TGTGCCAGCAGCCAAACTAGGGGTGGTAGCGGGGGGAAGAATGAGCAGTTCTTC.

A word on this clonotype: A much larger clone differs from this one at a single base, so this may be a read error. The CDR3 DNA sequence: TGTGCCAGTAGTATAGGGAACCCAGATACGCGGTATTTT. It yields the protein CASSIGNPDTRYF. The rearrangement uses TRBV19 and TRBJ2-3; no definite D call. The CDR3 runs to 13 residues. From germline, CDR1 is LNHDA and CDR2 SQIVND (reference sequence).

This clonotype was counted many times. The genes are TRBV24-1 and TRBJ2-1; D not resolved. CDR1 is KGHDR, CDR2 SFDVKD, per germline. V shed 5 bases and J shed 5 bases, with 9 bases lying between them. CDR3 length: 13 amino acids. The CDR3 DNA reads as TGTGCCACCAGTGGGACGGCGGACAATGAGCAGTTCTTC. It specifies CATSGTADNEQFF.

In this sample, this clonotype turned up a few times. The V gene is TRBV19, the J gene TRBJ2-2, with D possibly being TRBD2 (5 bases). The CDR3 has 14 residues. The V and J ends lost 3 bases and 8 bases respectively, with 13 bases between them. The V gene's germline CDR1 is LNHDA and CDR2 SQIVND (reference sequence). In DNA, the CDR3 is TGTGCCAGTAGTATGGAGGCGGGTCCTGGGGAGCTGTTTTTT. It specifies CASSMEAGPGELFF.